One T cell receptor (beta chain) is described in this entry. This specimen comes from a study of blood T cell repertoires in COVID-19. Overall study context: Specimens from acute and convalescent COVID-19 originated in the United States, Italy and Spain. PBMCs, B-cell-depleted T cells, or T cells provided the cDNA or gDNA that made up the material.

The CDR3 is made up of 14 amino acids. Germline V gene sequence: CDR1 SGHTA, CDR2 FQGNSA. V was shortened by 7 bases and J by 4 bases, with 15 bases between the two germline ends. In the authors' workflow: Estimates of nucleated cell counts were drawn from the amplification of reference gene primers. The assay was immunoSEQ multiplex PCR, and TCRdb's table has in-frame clones only and misses some. That table gives V, J and clone size, and the DNA gave D and trimming. The repertoire holds about 200,000 clones, with 80% as singletons. The specimen was peripheral blood. This chain uses TRBV7-2 with TRBJ2-3, with D possibly being TRBD2 (5 bases). This receptor was obtained from a woman in her 70s with acute or convalescent COVID-19. The DNA for the CDR3 is TGTGCCAGCACGAGACTACCACGCGCAGATACGCAGTATTTT. Its translation: CASTRLPRADTQYF.